This TCR beta chain was sequenced in a study of Graves' ophthalmopathy and Graves' hyperthyroidism. Study context: Peripheral blood was obtained at first diagnosis, ahead of any treatment.

Amplified material comprised TCR beta CDR3 regions derived from RNA transcripts. HTBI-primed RT-PCR formed the first round, and a multiplex PCR formed the second. TCRdb used MiXCR to reprocess the multiplex PCR reads, holding one entry per CDR3 protein. The sample yields about 740,000 distinct CDR3 sequences, 40% seen once. Germline CDR1 DFQATT, CDR2 SNEGSKA (reference sequence). This CDR3 is 11 amino acids long. V lost 4 bases and J lost 4, with 7 bases in between. The sequence was obtained from an adult man with Graves' ophthalmopathy. The specimen was peripheral blood. V and J are TRBV20-1 and TRBJ1-1; no reliable D call. CDR3 nucleotide sequence: TGCAGTGCTATTCTAGGCACTGAAGCTTTCTTT. Residues: CSAILGTEAFF.